A selection of T cell receptor beta chains follows, all from one sample in a study of blood T cell repertoires in COVID-19. This table comes from immunoSEQ multiplex PCR, and its TCRdb copy is limited to in-frame clones, with some not included. The sample shows about 87,000 clones, less than 80% of them seen only once. The sequencing sample was made of peripheral blood. The receptors were sampled from a woman aged 45-60 years with acute or convalescent COVID-19. CDR3s leave out the opening cysteine and the closing phenylalanine or tryptophan. A D gene is named only where the DNA matches it firmly.

CDR3aa	d_gene	v_gene	j_gene
ASSVGTSGNTDTQY	TRBD2	TRBV9	TRBJ2-3
ASSSPGTGYNEQF	TRBD1	TRBV13	TRBJ2-1
ASSQGHPRAYSNQPQH	-	TRBV3-1/TRBV3-2	TRBJ1-5
ASSQEDRLNSPLH	TRBD1	TRBV4-3	TRBJ1-6
SVVPTGITLLGAF	TRBD1	TRBV29-1	TRBJ1-1
ASSSLEVETQY	-	TRBV5-1	TRBJ2-5
ASSLDLVGYT	-	TRBV11-2	TRBJ1-2
SVAMTGGDTEAF	TRBD1	TRBV29-1	TRBJ1-1
ASSFTNTQY	-	TRBV19	TRBJ2-3
ASSDSDRSDGYT	-	TRBV6-5	TRBJ1-2
ASSPGTRGDTQY	-	TRBV9	TRBJ2-3
ASSSSPTIY	-	TRBV6-2/TRBV6-3	TRBJ1-3
ASSQHYEQY	-	TRBV3-1/TRBV3-2	TRBJ2-7
ASSPSPRTTNEKLF	-	TRBV7-9	TRBJ1-4
ASSSRDRGNTIY	TRBD1	TRBV6-5	TRBJ1-3
AWSVVGAGTEAF	-	TRBV30	TRBJ1-1
ASSYRDNLNTEAF	-	TRBV6-2/TRBV6-3	TRBJ1-1
ASSPIVGGSNQPQH	-	TRBV28	TRBJ1-5
ASSSRRQETQY	-	TRBV3-1/TRBV3-2	TRBJ2-5
ASSYFGQGLDYGYT	TRBD1	TRBV6-6	TRBJ1-2
SVRTSQETQY	TRBD2	TRBV29-1	TRBJ2-5
ASSRRGGAKGNTIY	-	TRBV6-6	TRBJ1-3
ASSGERNEKLF	-	TRBV2	TRBJ1-4
ASSLIRQVGNTEAF	-	TRBV11-3	TRBJ1-1
ASRRDGNYGYT	-	TRBV28	TRBJ1-2
ASSLGQVHAGELF	-	TRBV5-8	TRBJ2-2
ASSLGHWEARADTQY	-	TRBV5-1	TRBJ2-3
AIKETANTGELF	-	TRBV10-3	TRBJ2-2
ATDLRQGLNQPQH	TRBD1	TRBV24-1	TRBJ1-5
ASSFALAGQETQY	TRBD2	TRBV7-6	TRBJ2-5
ASSPTGRQPQH	TRBD1	TRBV7-9	TRBJ1-5
ASSRVQGEAF	TRBD1	TRBV4-3	TRBJ1-1
ASSFGSGIEQF	-	TRBV7-2	TRBJ2-1
ASSQAGLAGDYEQY	TRBD2	TRBV4-2	TRBJ2-7
ASSGGLAGSTGELF	TRBD2	TRBV6-1	TRBJ2-2
SVDPQGAGGYT	TRBD1	TRBV29-1	TRBJ1-2
ASSQEMGAHGYT	-	TRBV18	TRBJ1-2
ASSPRTSGTRNIQY	TRBD2	TRBV27	TRBJ2-4
ASRDSPEAF	TRBD1	TRBV6-5	TRBJ1-1
ASSLERGSSYEQY	-	TRBV5-1	TRBJ2-7
ASTKTPGYEQF	-	TRBV5-1	TRBJ2-1
ASSAKLGNKLYGYT	-	TRBV6-1	TRBJ1-2
ASSYRGGSYEQY	-	TRBV6-2/TRBV6-3	TRBJ2-7
ASSSVFEGSTDTQY	-	TRBV11-2	TRBJ2-3
ASSLGTQETQY	-	TRBV3-1/TRBV3-2	TRBJ2-5
ASSLATRSDTQY	-	TRBV5-1	TRBJ2-3
ASSLGGLAGAYNEQF	TRBD2	TRBV28	TRBJ2-1
ASGDRADQPQH	TRBD1	TRBV19	TRBJ1-5
ASSLKGDAGYGYT	-	TRBV7-2	TRBJ1-2
ASSRRTGSYT	TRBD1	TRBV6-5	TRBJ1-2
ASSGGLHSYEQY	-	TRBV27	TRBJ2-7
ASSAPGHFEKLF	-	TRBV7-9	TRBJ1-4
ASSGATGGSYNEQF	TRBD1	TRBV5-1	TRBJ2-1
ASSGRGSDEAF	-	TRBV3-1/TRBV3-2	TRBJ1-1
SSMQGVDTEAF	TRBD1	TRBV29-1	TRBJ1-1
ASSPAGGDTTEAF	-	TRBV5-1	TRBJ1-1
ASSPSPAVYGYT	-	TRBV3-1/TRBV3-2	TRBJ1-2
ASSPLSGEDTDTQY	TRBD2	TRBV7-9	TRBJ2-3
ASSLGTGVNYGYT	TRBD1	TRBV28	TRBJ1-2